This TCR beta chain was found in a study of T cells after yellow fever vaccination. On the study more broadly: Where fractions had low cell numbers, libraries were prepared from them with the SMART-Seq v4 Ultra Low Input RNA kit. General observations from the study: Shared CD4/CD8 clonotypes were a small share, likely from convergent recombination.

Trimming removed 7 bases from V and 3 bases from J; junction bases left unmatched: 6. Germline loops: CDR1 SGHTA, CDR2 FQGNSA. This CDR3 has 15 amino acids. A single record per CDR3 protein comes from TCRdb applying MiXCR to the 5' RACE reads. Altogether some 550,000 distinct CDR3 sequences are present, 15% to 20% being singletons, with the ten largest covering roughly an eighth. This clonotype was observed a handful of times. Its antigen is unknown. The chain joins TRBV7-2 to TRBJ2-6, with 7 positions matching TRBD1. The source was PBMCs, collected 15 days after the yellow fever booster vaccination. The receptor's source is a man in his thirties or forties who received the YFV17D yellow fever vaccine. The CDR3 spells CASKDRSGGANVLTF. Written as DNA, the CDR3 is TGTGCCAGCAAGGACAGGTCCGGTGGGGCCAACGTCCTGACTTTC.